This TCR beta chain was sequenced in a study of identical twins. Study conclusions and caveats: Because invariant MAIT and iNKT cells could be present, zero-insertion analyses could be partly confounded.

There are a few counts of this clonotype. Its matching antigen is unknown. Each donor (without exception) was a healthy Caucasian. A universal primer site came from template switching; cDNA carried unique molecular identifiers. One entry per CDR3 protein results from TCRdb running MiXCR on the 5' RACE reads. The sample records around 100,000 distinct CDR3 sequences, 5.5% to 7% being singletons. The germline CDR1 and CDR2 sequences are LGHNT and FRNRAP. Trimming shortened V by 2 bases and J by 2 bases, and 6 bases separated the two germline ends. The CDR3 has 13 amino acids. The rearrangement uses TRBV12-5 and TRBJ1-1, with D unresolved. The sample consisted of memory T cells sorted from blood. The origin of this receptor is a woman aged 45-59 years in good health. CDR3 nucleotide sequence: TGTGCTAGTGGTTTGTCCTTCAACACTGAAGCTTTCTTT. As protein: CASGLSFNTEAFF.